One sample yielded the 26 T cell receptor beta chains listed below, sequenced in a study of CD8 T cell repertoires and HIV-1 epitope variants. What these receptors recognize is not known. Method: immunoSEQ multiplex PCR; TCRdb's copy keeps in-frame clones and lacks some. Of under 7,500 clones listed, roughly 68% are singletons. Source material: cultured CD8+ T cells derived from PBMCs. These receptors were taken from a male donor with HIV.

This chain joins TRBV18 and TRBJ1-2; TRBD1 aligns across 12 bases. Germline V CDR1 and CDR2: KGHSH, LQKENI. Losses at the gene ends were 5 bases for V and 6 bases for J; bases not matched to a gene: 10. The CDR3 covers 16 residues. In nucleotides, the CDR3 is TGTGCCAGCTCATCCTCCGGGACAGGGGGCAGGGATGGCTACACCTTC. Its protein product is CASSSSGTGGRDGYTF. Using reference TRBV18 and TRBJ1-2 for the parts outside the CDR3, the full variable domain is NAGVMQNPRHLVRRRGQEARLRCSPMKGHSHVYWYRQLPEEGLKFMVYLQKENIIDESGMPKERFSAEFPKEGPSILRIQQVVRGDSAAYFCASSSSGTGGRDGYTFGSGTRLTVV.

This clone turned up a few times. Here the CDR3 DNA reads TGTGCCAGCAGCTTAGACGGTGCCAGTGAGCAGTTCTTC. As protein: CASSLDGASEQFF. The chain employs TRBV7-8 and TRBJ2-1; D uncertain. V was cut by 1 base and J by 9 bases, with 10 bases left in between. The CDR3 runs to 13 residues. The germline gives CDR1 SGHVS, CDR2 FQNEAQ.

The V call is TRBV7-9, the J call TRBJ2-3, with a tentative D call TRBD2 (6 bases). The CDR3 is made up of 14 amino acids. Germline assignment: CDR1 SEHNR and CDR2 FQNEAQ (reference sequence). Between the trimmed V and J ends, which lost 1 base and 5 bases, there was a span of 10 bases. The CDR3 is CASSLEGTLDTQYF. The DNA for the CDR3 is TGTGCCAGCAGCTTAGAGGGGACTCTAGATACGCAGTATTTT.

This clone is large in the sample. This chain links TRBV7-8 with TRBJ2-1; 9 bases align to TRBD1. Trimming at V came to 0 bases and at J to 0 bases, leaving 0 bases not matched to a gene. The CDR3 runs 16 residues. Germline values: CDR1 SGHVS, CDR2 FQNEAQ. CDR3 loop: CASSLAGQGSYNEQFF. In DNA form, the CDR3 reads TGTGCCAGCAGCTTAGCGGGACAGGGCTCCTACAATGAGCAGTTCTTC.

This clone ranks as large (0.1 to 1%). The gene calls are TRBV27 and TRBJ2-7; D is possibly TRBD1 (6 bases). V was pared by 0 bases and J by 0 bases, with 12 bases between. In germline, CDR1 is MNHEY, CDR2 SMNVEV (reference sequence). The CDR3 is 16 amino acids. The CDR3: CASSLSQGTLSYEQYF. The CDR3, as DNA: TGTGCCAGCAGTTTATCACAGGGAACCCTCTCCTACGAGCAGTACTTC.

The V gene is TRBV28, the J gene TRBJ1-2; 8 bases fit TRBD1. Looked up from germline, CDR1 is MDHEN and CDR2 is SYDVKM. CDR3 length equals 14 residues. With 2 bases clipped from V and 7 bases from J, the junction kept 6 bases outside the gene matches. This chain's CDR3 is CASSLPTGVGGYTF. The CDR3 DNA follows: TGTGCCAGCAGTTTACCGACAGGGGTAGGTGGCTACACCTTC.

The table lists this clone with a count of one. The gene calls are TRBV6-6 and TRBJ1-1, with D uncertain. The V gene's germline CDR1 is MNHNY and CDR2 SVGAGI (reference sequence). The V gene lost 6 bases and the J gene lost 3 bases, with 11 bases spanning the gap. The CDR3 sequence is 13 residues long. This chain's CDR3 is CASSPDTYTEAFF. DNA for the CDR3: TGTGCCAGCAGCCCCGACACCTACACTGAAGCTTTCTTT.

The table lists this clone with a few counts. V and J are TRBV6-1 and TRBJ2-7, with D unresolved. Germline CDR1 MNHNS, CDR2 SASEGT. The CDR3 spans 13 residues. Trimming took off 1 base at V and 2 bases at J, with 6 bases between the two ends. The CDR3: CASSEVRAYEQYF. CDR3 sequence (DNA): TGTGCCAGCAGTGAAGTTCGGGCCTACGAGCAGTACTTC.

Only one count was recorded for this clone. The V gene is TRBV6-5, the J gene TRBJ2-1, with D perhaps matching TRBD1 or TRBD2 (5 bases each). Germline V gene data show CDR1 as MNHEY and CDR2 as SVGAGI. V gave up 7 bases and J gave up 5 bases, with 12 bases separating them. This CDR3 spans 13 amino acids. DNA for the CDR3: TGTGCCAGCACCGACACGGGGCACAATGAGCAGTTCTTC. This sequence encodes CASTDTGHNEQFF.

This clone was observed a few times. This chain joins TRBV18 and TRBJ2-1; 15 bases agree with TRBD2. This CDR3 contains 17 residues. CDR1 and CDR2 (germline): KGHSH, LQKENI. J gave up 4 bases and V 0 bases, and 1 base lay outside the gene matches. As DNA, the CDR3 is TGTGCCAGCTCACCACCTGGGACTAGCGGGGGGTACAATGAGCAGTTCTTC. Translated, it gives CASSPPGTSGGYNEQFF.

V and J are TRBV6-1 and TRBJ2-7; 8 positions agree with TRBD1. CDR1 is MNHNS and CDR2 is SASEGT in the germline V gene. With 6 bases clipped from V and 3 bases from J, the junction kept 1 base outside the gene matches. The CDR3 runs to 12 residues. CDR3 nucleotides: TGTGCCAGCAGCGGGACAGGCTACGAGCAGTACTTC. It yields the protein CASSGTGYEQYF.

This chain connects TRBV7-9 to TRBJ1-4, with TRBD1 identical over 7 bases. Germline CDR1 and CDR2: SEHNR and FQNEAQ (reference sequence). V dropped 3 bases and J dropped 3; count of bases not matched to a gene: 4. CDR3 size: 15 residues. Written as DNA, the CDR3 is TGTGCCAGCAGCTTTCCGGGACAGCCTAATGAAAAACTGTTTTTT. Its protein is CASSFPGQPNEKLFF.

The chain links TRBV19 to TRBJ2-6, with 7 bases identical to TRBD1. With 3 bases clipped from V and 0 bases from J, the junction kept 2 bases outside the gene matches. The CDR3 runs to 16 residues. Germline V gene sequence: CDR1 LNHDA, CDR2 SQIVND (reference sequence). The CDR3: CASSIRGFSGANVLTF. For the CDR3, the DNA is TGTGCCAGTAGTATCAGGGGGTTCTCTGGGGCCAACGTCCTGACTTTC. The full variable domain, with the rest looked up from reference TRBV19 and TRBJ2-6, is DGGITQSPKYLFRKEGQNVTLSCEQNLNHDAMYWYRQDPGQGLRLIYYSQIVNDFQKGDIAEGYSVSREKKESFPLTVTSAQKNPTAFYLCASSIRGFSGANVLTFGAGSRLTVL.

This chain joins TRBV4-3 and TRBJ1-1; D is ambiguous. This CDR3 spans 14 amino acids. V was clipped by 1 base and J by 1 base, with 7 bases between them. CDR1 and CDR2 from the germline V gene are LGHNA and YSLEER. Here the CDR3 DNA reads TGCGCCAGCAGCCAAGCCTCAGCGAACACTGAAGCTTTCTTT. Amino acid sequence: CASSQASANTEAFF.

This chain uses TRBV7-9 with TRBJ2-3; 9 nucleotides align to TRBD2. With V trimmed by 8 bases and J by 2 bases, 5 bases remained unmatched. Germline V gene sequence: CDR1 SEHNR, CDR2 FQNEAQ (reference sequence). The CDR3 runs 14 residues. This CDR3 reads CASQPSGNTDTQYF. CDR3 DNA sequence: TGTGCCAGCCAACCTAGCGGGAACACAGATACGCAGTATTTT.

This clone was seen a handful of times. The rearrangement uses TRBV11-3 and TRBJ2-3, with a weak D call TRBD2 (5 bases). The CDR3 is 15 residues long. V lost 5 bases, J lost 5 bases, and 17 bases lay in between. Germline V CDR1 and CDR2: SGHNT, YENEEA. The CDR3 DNA reads as TGTGCCAGCAGCCGAAGAGAGGGAGTGGGAGATACGCAGTATTTT. Its translation is CASSRREGVGDTQYF.

This clone was found a few times. The rearrangement joins TRBV27 to TRBJ2-1; TRBD1 matches 8 bases. J gave up 7 bases and V 4 bases, and 6 bases lay outside the gene matches. Germline loops: CDR1 MNHEY, CDR2 SMNVEV (reference sequence). The CDR3 contains 14 residues. DNA of the CDR3: TGTGCCAGCAGTTCCCGGACAGGGATAAATGAGCAGTTCTTC. Its protein product is CASSSRTGINEQFF.

The chain uses TRBV5-4 and TRBJ1-2; tentative D call: TRBD1 (6 bases). Trimming cost V 0 bases and J 6 bases, with 15 bases left between them. CDR1 SGHNT and CDR2 YYREEE come from the germline V gene (reference sequence). The CDR3 runs 15 residues. DNA for the CDR3: TGTGCCAGCAGCTTGGAAGGTGGCAGGGGTAATGGCTACACCTTC. This encodes CASSLEGGRGNGYTF.

The chain carries TRBV18 and TRBJ1-2; 7 nucleotides align to TRBD1. Unmatched junction bases numbered 13, after V lost 3 bases and J lost 3 bases. The CDR3 runs 17 residues. Germline V gives CDR1 KGHSH, CDR2 LQKENI. The CDR3 sequence: CASSPWGSQGGDYGYTF. The DNA for the CDR3 is TGTGCCAGCTCACCGTGGGGGAGTCAGGGGGGAGACTATGGCTACACCTTC.

The chain has TRBV7-9 and TRBJ2-7; the D gene is possibly TRBD2 (6 bases). V was pared by 5 bases and J by 5 bases, with 13 bases between. Looked up from germline, CDR1 is SEHNR and CDR2 is FQNEAQ (reference sequence). The CDR3 runs 13 residues. CDR3 region: CASSLGGINEQYF. DNA of the CDR3: TGTGCCAGCAGCCTCGGGGGAATCAACGAGCAGTACTTC.

This chain joins TRBV6-1 and TRBJ2-3; D unclear. This CDR3 spans 15 amino acids. Germline V lookup: CDR1 MNHNS, CDR2 SASEGT. The germline V and J ends were trimmed by 4 bases and 2 bases, with 13 bases remaining between them. CDR3 in amino acids: CASSVVGPFTDTQYF. The CDR3 DNA sequence: TGTGCCAGCAGTGTAGTAGGTCCATTCACAGATACGCAGTATTTT.

The J gene is TRBJ2-7, the V gene TRBV5-1; tentatively, D is TRBD1 (5 bases). Deletions cut 4 bases from V and 5 bases from J, with 16 bases between. Germline V lookup: CDR1 SGHRS, CDR2 YFSETQ. CDR3 length: 14 residues. In nucleotides, the CDR3 is TGCGCCAGCAGCGTGGGGCTGAGGCTAGACGAGCAGTACTTC. Translated, it gives CASSVGLRLDEQYF.

This chain links TRBV6-9 with TRBJ2-7; 9 bases are a match to TRBD2. The junction had 2 bases not matched to a gene; V was cut back by 3 bases and J by 2 bases. CDR3 length equals 14 residues. CDR1 is MNHGY, CDR2 SVAAGI, per germline. This chain's CDR3 is CASSYGTSPYEQYF. The CDR3 bases are TGTGCCAGCAGTTACGGGACTAGCCCCTACGAGCAGTACTTC.

V is TRBV5-5 and J is TRBJ2-5, with D tentatively TRBD1 (5 bases). V lost 7 bases, J lost 0 bases, and 16 bases lay in between. The CDR3 totals 15 residues. CDR1 is SGHKS, CDR2 YYEKEE, per germline (reference sequence). CDR3 DNA: TGTGCCAGCGGGAATCAAGGGGTTTACCAAGAGACCCAGTACTTC. It yields the protein CASGNQGVYQETQYF.

This rearrangement joins TRBV29-1 to TRBJ1-2; D not resolved. The ends were cut back, 3 bases at V and 4 bases at J, with 15 bases in the middle. Germline lookup yields CDR1 SQVTM and CDR2 ANQGSEA. This CDR3 is built from 14 residues. CDR3 residues: CSVEYKGNGYGYTF. In nucleotides, the CDR3 is TGCAGCGTTGAGTATAAAGGAAATGGCTATGGCTACACCTTC.

The chain employs TRBV28 and TRBJ2-3; D remains ambiguous. The germline gives CDR1 MDHEN, CDR2 SYDVKM. The CDR3 length is 13 residues. V was cut by 4 bases and J by 6 bases, with 11 bases left in between. The DNA of the CDR3 is TGTGCCAGCAGTTCTCGCCTGATGGATACGCAGTATTTT. This codes for CASSSRLMDTQYF.